This T cell receptor beta chain emerged from a study of T-cell memory formation after mild COVID-19. Study-wide background: TCR clusters largely stayed donor specific.

A remark on this clonotype: Its target is unknown.

The CDR3 is made up of 14 amino acids. CDR1 and CDR2 from the germline V gene are DFQATT and SNEGSKA (reference sequence). V gave up 5 bases and J gave up 0 bases, with 14 bases separating them. The study's findings and limits: Among clones contracting day 15 to 85, CD4/CD8 was balanced, whereas later expanders leaned CD4+.

From the 5' RACE reads, TCRdb called clonotypes with MiXCR, one entry per CDR3 protein. The table lists around 140,000 distinct CDR3 sequences, 15% to 20% of them singletons. The chain employs TRBV20-1 and TRBJ2-7; TRBD1 is a possible D gene (5 bases). Input material: PBMCs or a T cell subset sorted from them (not recorded which). This sequence originates from an adult woman who had mild COVID-19 (a few samples of this study predate the infection). Cell type and time point are not known. The CDR3: CSAPPGASSYEQYF. Here the CDR3 DNA reads TGCAGTGCTCCACCTGGGGCAAGCTCCTACGAGCAGTACTTC.